This is a list of T cell receptor beta chains from one sample in a study of a mutant IDH1 vaccine in newly diagnosed glioma. The table came from immunoSEQ multiplex PCR; TCRdb's copy has only in-frame clones and leaves some out. The sample records about 44,000 clones, roughly 90% being singletons. These receptors have no identified antigens. The material sequenced was PBMCs, taken from a glioma patient whose treatment included an IDH1 peptide vaccine. These TCRs come from a man aged 50 to 59 with glioma. The CDR3 runs from the conserved cysteine through the conserved F or W. Fields, in order: V gene, D gene, J gene, clone size, CDR3 DNA, CDR3 protein. The D gene is left open where the match is weak. Size tells how often a clone was seen (once, few, many) or the class of an expanded clone, and some rows leave it out.

>TRBV5-1|TRBD2|TRBJ2-2|.
TGCGCCAGCAGCTTGGCAGGGTTTAGCGGGAGGAGCACCGGGGAGCTGTTTTTT
CASSLAGFSGRSTGELFF
>TRBV5-1|.|TRBJ1-1|.
TGCGCCAGCAGCTGGGGGGGGACCAACACTGAAGCTTTCTTT
CASSWGGTNTEAFF
>TRBV25-1|.|TRBJ2-5|.
TGTGCCAGCAGGATGTCAGGGGTAGAGACCCAGTACTTC
CASRMSGVETQYF
>TRBV7-3|TRBD1|TRBJ2-1|.
TGTGCCAGCAGCTCGGGCAGGGGGAATGAGCAGTTCTTC
CASSSGRGNEQFF
>TRBV5-1|TRBD2|TRBJ2-5|.
TGCGCCAGCAGCTTGTTTAGCGGGGGGGGAGAGACCCAGTACTTC
CASSLFSGGGETQYF
>TRBV4-3|TRBD1|TRBJ2-7|.
TGCGCCAGCAGCCAAGGGACAGGGAACTACGAGCAGTACTTC
CASSQGTGNYEQYF
>TRBV7-9|.|TRBJ2-3|.
TGTGCCAGCAGCCCCGGGGTATGGGATACGCAGTATTTT
CASSPGVWDTQYF
>TRBV27|TRBD1|TRBJ2-1|.
TGTGCCAGCAGTGGGTGGGGACAGGAGTACAATGAGCAGTTCTTC
CASSGWGQEYNEQFF
>TRBV6-5|.|TRBJ2-5|.
TGTGCCAGCAGTTACTCGTTCCCCTTGTACCAAGAGACCCAGTACTTC
CASSYSFPLYQETQYF
>TRBV15|.|TRBJ2-7|once
TGTGCCACCGGCAGCGACGCAAAGCCCGGGGTCTACGAGCAGTACTTC
CATGSDAKPGVYEQYF
>TRBV28|.|TRBJ1-5|once
TGTGCCAGCAGTCCTCGTGTGAGGGCCTTCTTTCAGCCCCAGCATTTT
CASSPRVRAFFQPQHF
>TRBV29-1|TRBD1|TRBJ1-1|.
TGCAGCGGGGGGGCCGGGACAGGGGGCATGAACACTGAAGCTTTCTTT
CSGGAGTGGMNTEAFF
>TRBV7-9|TRBD2|TRBJ2-1|.
TGTGCCAGCAGCTGGGGACTAGCCAATGAGCAGTTCTTC
CASSWGLANEQFF
>TRBV28|TRBD2|TRBJ2-1|.
TGTGCCAGCAGTCCCTCGGGAGGGAACTCCTACAATGAGCAGTTCTTC
CASSPSGGNSYNEQFF
>TRBV4-1|TRBD1|TRBJ2-7|.
TGCGCCAGCAGCCAGGCCTCGGGACAGGCTTACGAGCAGTACTTC
CASSQASGQAYEQYF
>TRBV5-1|.|TRBJ2-1|.
TGCGCCAGCAGCTTCTATACTAGGTCCCCCTACAATGAGCAGTTCTTC
CASSFYTRSPYNEQFF
>TRBV7-8|.|TRBJ2-5|.
TGTGCCAGCAGCTATCCGGGGGTTCTAGAGACCCAGTACTTC
CASSYPGVLETQYF
>TRBV30|TRBD2|TRBJ2-3|once
TGTGCCTGGAGTACCCCTAGTGCGGGAGCAGATACGCAGTATTTT
CAWSTPSAGADTQYF
>TRBV13|.|TRBJ1-2|.
TGTGCCAGCAGCTTAAGAGGGACATCCTTCTTGGGCTACACCTTC
CASSLRGTSFLGYTF
>TRBV7-2|.|TRBJ1-4|.
TGTGCCAGCCGGGGGCCTTCAGGGGAACTGTTTTTT
CASRGPSGELFF
>TRBV21-1|.|TRBJ1-4|.
TGTGCCAGCAGCAACCGGACAGGGCCTAATGAAAAACTGTTTTTT
CASSNRTGPNEKLFF
>TRBV7-9|.|TRBJ1-3|.
TGTGCCAGCATCCCTCCGCCAGGGGACCCCCTGAGCTCTGGAAACACCATATATTTT
CASIPPPGDPLSSGNTIYF
>TRBV7-9|TRBD2|TRBJ2-3|.
TGTGCCAGCAATGTAGCGGGGAGCACAGATACGCAGTATTTT
CASNVAGSTDTQYF
>TRBV5-1|.|TRBJ2-2|.
TGCGCCAGCAGGACCCGAGGGGGCACCGGGGAGCTGTTTTTT
CASRTRGGTGELFF
>TRBV6-5|.|TRBJ1-5|.
TGTGCCAGCAGGGACACAGGGTTTCACAATCAGCCCCAGCATTTT
CASRDTGFHNQPQHF
>TRBV18|.|TRBJ1-1|few
TGTGCCAGCACTGACAGGAGAAACACTGAAGCTTTCTTT
CASTDRRNTEAFF
>TRBV28|.|TRBJ1-2|.
TGTGCCATCTCAGGGAGTTGGAACTATGGCTACACCTTC
CAISGSWNYGYTF
>TRBV29-1|TRBD1|TRBJ1-1|.
TGCAGCGTTGGGGGCCCAGGGGGCATGACTGAAGCTTTCTTT
CSVGGPGGMTEAFF
>TRBV11-3|.|TRBJ2-3|.
TGTGCCAGCAGCGAGGGTGGTGCGGCAGATACGCAGTATTTT
CASSEGGAADTQYF
>TRBV9|.|TRBJ1-5|.
TGTGCCAGCAGCCGAAAAAGCAATCAGCCCCAGCATTTT
CASSRKSNQPQHF
>TRBV7-6|.|TRBJ1-1|.
TGTGCCAGCAGCGCTCGGGATTCTAACACTGAAGCTTTCTTT
CASSARDSNTEAFF
>TRBV4-2|TRBD2|TRBJ2-1|.
TGTGCCAGCAGCCGGATTGCCGGGACTAGCGGGAGGCAGGGAGGGAATGAGCAGTTCTTC
CASSRIAGTSGRQGGNEQFF
>TRBV30|.|TRBJ2-3|.
TGTGCCTGGAGTACAGGGACTTCCACAGATACGCAGTATTTT
CAWSTGTSTDTQYF
>TRBV18|TRBD1|TRBJ1-5|.
TGTGCCAGCTCAAATGACAGGGGCGATCAGCCCCAGCATTTT
CASSNDRGDQPQHF
>TRBV7-3|.|TRBJ2-7|.
TGTGCCAGCAGCTTAAAGAACGGACAATCCTACGAGCAGTACTTC
CASSLKNGQSYEQYF
>TRBV25-1|.|TRBJ1-4|few
TGTGCCAGCAGTTCCACGGCTACTAATGAAAAACTGTTTTTT
CASSSTATNEKLFF
>TRBV6-5|.|TRBJ2-7|.
TGTGCCAGCAGTCTTGGAGAGGGGGCCTACGAGCAGTACTTC
CASSLGEGAYEQYF
>TRBV27|TRBD1|TRBJ1-1|.
TGTGCCAGCAGGAGGACAGGGGGCTATACTGAAGCTTTCTTT
CASRRTGGYTEAFF
>TRBV25-1|.|TRBJ2-2|.
TGTGCCAGCACTCCTCCGGGACCGGGCACCGGGGAGCTGTTTTTT
CASTPPGPGTGELFF
>TRBV27|TRBD1|TRBJ1-4|.
TGTGCCAGCAGTTTAATCTCCCCGGGACAGGGAATGTATATGGGGGAAAAACTGTTTTTT
CASSLISPGQGMYMGEKLFF
>TRBV5-4|.|TRBJ2-3|.
TGTGCCAGCAGCTTCAATTCGGCTTTGAATATCTGGACTAACACAGATACGCAGTATTTT
CASSFNSALNIWTNTDTQYF
>TRBV19|.|TRBJ2-5|.
TGTGCCAGTAGTATTTCCGCAGGAAAAGAGACCCAGTACTTC
CASSISAGKETQYF
>TRBV29-1|TRBD1|TRBJ2-7|.
TGCAGCGTCCTAATCCTGACAGGGGTCGCCTACGAGCAGTACTTC
CSVLILTGVAYEQYF
>TRBV28|TRBD2|TRBJ2-7|.
TGTGCCAGCACTAGGACTAGCGGGAGGGCCAACGAGCAGTACTTC
CASTRTSGRANEQYF
>TRBV28|.|TRBJ1-2|once
TGTGCCAGCAGTTGGCTTCGGGGTTACGACCAAGGCTACACCTTC
CASSWLRGYDQGYTF
>TRBV5-6|TRBD2|TRBJ2-3|.
TGTGCCAGCCGCGCGGGACTAGCGTCGGGAGATACGCAGTATTTT
CASRAGLASGDTQYF
>TRBV19|TRBD1|TRBJ1-2|.
TGTGCCAGTATAGGGCAGGGGGCGCGCGGCTATGGCTACACCTTC
CASIGQGARGYGYTF
>TRBV28|.|TRBJ2-5|.
TGTGCCAGCAGTCCCGCGGGCCCACGAGGGTGGGAGACCCAGTACTTC
CASSPAGPRGWETQYF